This T cell receptor beta chain was sequenced for a study of shared clonotypes between healthy human individuals. Study outcomes and limitations: Among several donors, roughly 5% of naive CD4 clonotypes were found in common.

Turning to this clone: Its cognate antigen is unknown.

Once extracted for a subset, genomic DNA was divided evenly among several immunoSEQ plates. The repertoire was sequenced with immunoSEQ multiplex PCR; TCRdb's copy has only in-frame clones and lacks some. The top ten clones hold 0.095% to 0.14% of a sample with fewer than 700,000 clones, 95% of them seen once. Naive CD8 cells lacked CD45RO, underwent positive selection for CCR7 and left out terminally differentiated effector memory CD45RA+ cells. CDR1 is MNHEY and CDR2 is SMNVEV in the germline V gene (reference sequence). This CDR3 has 15 amino acids. Trimming removed 0 bases from V and 5 bases from J; junction bases left unmatched: 6.

This chain joins TRBV27 and TRBJ1-2; 7 nucleotides agree with TRBD1. This TCR came from a woman aged 25 to 45 in good health. The sequenced material came from naive CD8+ T cells sorted from blood. DNA of the CDR3: TGTGCCAGCAGTTTATCGCCCAAGACAGGGTATGGCTACACCTTC. It translates to CASSLSPKTGYGYTF.